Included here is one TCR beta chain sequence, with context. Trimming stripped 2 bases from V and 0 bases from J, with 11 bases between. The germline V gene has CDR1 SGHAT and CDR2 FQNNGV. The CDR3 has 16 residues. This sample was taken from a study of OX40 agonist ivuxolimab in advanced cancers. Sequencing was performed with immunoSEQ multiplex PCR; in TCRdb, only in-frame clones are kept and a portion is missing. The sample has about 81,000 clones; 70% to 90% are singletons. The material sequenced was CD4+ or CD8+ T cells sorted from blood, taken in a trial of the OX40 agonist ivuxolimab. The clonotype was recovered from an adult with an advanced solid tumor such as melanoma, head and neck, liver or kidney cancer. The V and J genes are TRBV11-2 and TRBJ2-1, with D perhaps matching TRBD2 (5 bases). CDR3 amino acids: CASSLTVGSSYNEQFF. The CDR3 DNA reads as TGTGCCAGCAGCTTAACGGTGGGGAGCTCCTACAATGAGCAGTTCTTC.